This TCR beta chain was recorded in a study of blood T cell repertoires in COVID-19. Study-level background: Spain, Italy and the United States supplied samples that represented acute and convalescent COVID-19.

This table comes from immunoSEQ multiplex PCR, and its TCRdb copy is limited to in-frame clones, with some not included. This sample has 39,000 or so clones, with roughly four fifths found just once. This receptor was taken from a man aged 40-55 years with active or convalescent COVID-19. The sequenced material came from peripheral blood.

CDR3 loop: CASSTLAGGKQETQYF. As DNA, the CDR3 is TGTGCCAGTAGTACCCTAGCGGGCGGCAAGCAAGAGACCCAGTACTTC. This chain connects TRBV19 to TRBJ2-5, with 8 bases that match TRBD2. Germline CDR1 is LNHDA and CDR2 is SQIVND (reference sequence). Trimming took 4 bases from V and 2 from J; bases not matched to a gene: 9. This CDR3 comprises 16 residues.